This T cell receptor (beta chain) was retrieved from a study of CD8 T cells in Susac syndrome. With random hexamers, roughly 0.45 to 1 ug RNA was reverse transcribed. TCRdb re-called the immunoSEQ multiplex PCR reads through MiXCR, storing one row per CDR3 protein. The profile shows fewer than 90,000 distinct CDR3 sequences, approximately 95% of them singletons. The V segment lost 5 bases and the J segment 2 bases; nucleotides outside the gene matches: 13. The germline gives CDR1 SGHAT, CDR2 FQDESV (reference sequence). This CDR3 region has 17 residues. V gene TRBV11-1 combines with J gene TRBJ2-3; 7 bases match TRBD1. This TCR was sampled from a human donor with Susac syndrome. Sequenced sample: CD8+ T cells from PBMCs. The CDR3 DNA sequence: TGTGCCAGCAGCCCGCCCCTCGAAACAGGGGACACAGATACGCAGTATTTT. The encoded protein is CASSPPLETGDTDTQYF.